This is a list of T cell receptor beta chains from one sample in a study of cytomegalovirus exposure and HLA in healthy donors. Assay: immunoSEQ multiplex PCR; the TCRdb copy retains only in-frame clones and omits some. Altogether 100,000 to 150,000 clones are present, under 85% being singletons, with the ten largest covering 9% to 9.5%. The source material was PBMCs. Source of these receptors: a woman aged 45-65 years in good health and CMV-seropositive. Each CDR3 is given with its conserved first and last residue. D genes are given only for firm matches. Clone size appears in some rows only: once, few, many, or a class for an expanded clone.

TRBD2 | - | 16 | TRBJ2-3 | TRBV5-1 | CASSSGVAGGQDTQYF | TGCGCCAGCAGCTCTGGAGTAGCGGGGGGGCAAGATACGCAGTATTTT
TRBD2 | - | 16 | TRBJ2-3 | TRBV19 | CASSIRASGATDTQYF | TGTGCCAGTAGTATACGGGCTAGCGGGGCGACAGATACGCAGTATTTT
TRBD2 | few | 13 | TRBJ2-7 | TRBV27 | CASSFLAGPEQYF | TGTGCCAGCAGTTTCCTAGCGGGGCCCGAGCAGTACTTC
TRBD2 | - | 16 | TRBJ2-1 | TRBV7-8 | CASSPEAGALYNEQFF | TGTGCCAGCAGCCCGGAGGCGGGAGCTTTATACAATGAGCAGTTCTTC
TRBD1 | - | 14 | TRBJ1-2 | TRBV13 | CASRGQKEGYGYTF | TGTGCCAGCAGGGGACAGAAGGAGGGCTATGGCTACACCTTC
TRBD1 | - | 16 | TRBJ2-2 | TRBV7-8 | CASSPLGQGDTGELFF | TGTGCCAGCAGCCCTCTGGGACAGGGCGATACCGGGGAGCTGTTTTTT
- | few | 15 | TRBJ2-1 | TRBV6-6 | CASSSQGFQYNEQFF | TGTGCCAGCAGTTCCCAGGGCTTTCAGTACAATGAGCAGTTCTTC
TRBD2 | - | 15 | TRBJ2-5 | TRBV10-3 | CAISSTSGDRETQYF | TGTGCCATCAGTTCGACTAGCGGGGATAGGGAGACCCAGTACTTC
TRBD2 | - | 14 | TRBJ2-7 | TRBV10-2 | CASRGLAGEPEQYF | TGCGCCAGCAGGGGACTAGCGGGAGAACCCGAGCAGTACTTC
TRBD1 | - | 14 | TRBJ1-1 | TRBV30 | CAWSVGGRSTEAFF | TGTGCCTGGAGTGTAGGGGGCCGAAGCACTGAAGCTTTCTTT
- | - | 10 | TRBJ2-7 | TRBV29-1 | CSVADYEQYF | TGCAGCGTCGCGGACTACGAGCAGTACTTC
TRBD1 | - | 13 | TRBJ1-1 | TRBV5-4 | CAGQTRQGAEAFF | TGTGCCGGGCAAACTCGACAGGGGGCTGAAGCTTTCTTT
- | - | 13 | TRBJ2-7 | TRBV2 | CASFPFHSYEQYF | TGTGCCAGCTTCCCCTTCCATAGCTACGAGCAGTACTTC
- | - | 14 | TRBJ1-6 | TRBV7-9 | CASSSGVNNSPLHF | TGTGCCAGCAGCTCAGGGGTTAATAATTCACCCCTCCACTTT
TRBD2 | once | 15 | TRBJ2-1 | TRBV5-1 | CASSVLAGGNNEQFF | TGCGCCAGCAGCGTGCTAGCGGGAGGTAACAATGAGCAGTTCTTC
- | few | 14 | TRBJ1-1 | TRBV7-9 | CASSPDSLNTEAFF | TGTGCCAGCAGCCCCGACAGCTTGAACACTGAAGCTTTCTTT
- | - | 13 | TRBJ2-5 | TRBV7-3 | CASSPRDQETQYF | TGTGCCAGCAGCCCCCGGGACCAAGAGACCCAGTACTTC
TRBD1 | - | 13 | TRBJ1-2 | TRBV19 | CASRDRESYGYTF | TGTGCCAGTAGGGACAGGGAGAGTTATGGCTACACCTTC
- | - | 16 | TRBJ2-1 | TRBV27 | CASSTMGASGYNEQFF | TGTGCCAGCAGTACCATGGGGGCTAGCGGCTACAATGAGCAGTTCTTC
- | - | 14 | TRBJ1-1 | TRBV19 | CASSPWTENTEAFF | TGTGCCAGTAGTCCCTGGACAGAGAACACTGAAGCTTTCTTT
- | - | 13 | TRBJ1-2 | TRBV29-1 | CSVDLQGSYGYTF | TGCAGCGTTGATCTCCAGGGGAGTTATGGCTACACCTTC
TRBD1 | - | 13 | TRBJ1-2 | TRBV6-1 | CASSETGGYGYTF | TGTGCCAGCAGTGAAACAGGGGGCTATGGCTACACCTTC
- | - | 15 | TRBJ2-1 | TRBV5-1 | CASSPVGGVYNEQFF | TGCGCCAGCAGCCCCGTAGGGGGGGTGTACAATGAGCAGTTCTTC
TRBD2 | once | 17 | TRBJ2-1 | TRBV9 | CASSDPSTSGGANEQFF | TGTGCCAGCAGCGATCCTTCGACTAGCGGGGGGGCGAATGAGCAGTTCTTC
- | - | 14 | TRBJ2-6 | TRBV5-1 | CASSTNSGANVLTF | TGCGCCAGCAGCACAAATTCTGGGGCCAACGTCCTGACTTTC
- | - | 13 | TRBJ1-2 | TRBV5-1 | CASSLVEGSGYTF | TGCGCCAGCAGCTTGGTGGAGGGGTCTGGCTACACCTTC
- | - | 16 | TRBJ2-7 | TRBV7-2 | CASSLVATMTGGEQYF | TGTGCCAGCAGCTTAGTCGCAACCATGACTGGAGGAGAGCAGTACTTC
TRBD2 | - | 16 | TRBJ2-7 | TRBV27 | CASSPISGRTPYEQYF | TGTGCCAGCAGTCCAATCAGCGGGAGGACCCCCTACGAGCAGTACTTC
TRBD1 | - | 14 | TRBJ2-7 | TRBV5-1 | CASSTGTEGYEQYF | TGCGCCAGCAGCACAGGGACAGAGGGCTACGAGCAGTACTTC
- | - | 15 | TRBJ1-2 | TRBV21-1 | CASSGGSPTCYGYTF | TGTGCCAGCAGCGGGGGCAGCCCTACTTGCTATGGCTACACCTTC
- | - | 15 | TRBJ2-1 | TRBV5-4 | CASSSSQRANNEQFF | TGTGCCAGCAGCTCTAGCCAGCGGGCTAACAATGAGCAGTTCTTC
- | - | 13 | TRBJ1-2 | TRBV11-2 | CASSLDSVYGYTF | TGTGCCAGCAGCTTAGATTCGGTCTATGGCTACACCTTC
- | few | 14 | TRBJ1-2 | TRBV5-1 | CASSLVTNNYGYTF | TGCGCCAGCAGCTTGGTAACAAATAACTATGGCTACACCTTC
- | - | 12 | TRBJ2-7 | TRBV27 | CASSTGSYEQYF | TGTGCCAGCAGTACTGGCTCCTACGAGCAGTACTTC
- | - | 12 | TRBJ2-5 | TRBV30 | CAWTLGGETQYF | TGTGCCTGGACCCTAGGCGGGGAGACCCAATACTTC
TRBD1 | once | 15 | TRBJ1-1 | TRBV10-3 | CAISSSQGADTEAFF | TGTGCCATCAGTAGTTCGCAGGGGGCTGACACTGAAGCTTTCTTT
- | - | 14 | TRBJ1-4 | TRBV4-3 | CASSQDQGYEKLFF | TGCGCCAGCAGCCAAGATCAGGGGTATGAAAAACTGTTTTTT
- | - | 12 | TRBJ2-7 | TRBV11-2 | CASSLVADEQYF | TGTGCCAGCAGCTTGGTGGCTGATGAGCAGTACTTC
- | - | 15 | TRBJ2-6 | TRBV5-1 | CASSFGEPGANVLTF | TGCGCCAGCAGCTTCGGGGAACCTGGGGCCAACGTCCTGACTTTC
- | - | 17 | TRBJ2-1 | TRBV21-1 | CASTGTSGGASYNEQFF | TGTGCCAGTACCGGGACTAGCGGGGGGGCTTCCTACAATGAGCAGTTCTTC
- | - | 16 | TRBJ1-5 | TRBV14 | CAAPLTGVNRDQPQHF | TGTGCCGCCCCTCTTACCGGGGTTAATCGGGATCAGCCCCAGCATTTT
- | - | 14 | TRBJ2-3 | TRBV6-4 | CASKEGQSTDTQYF | TGTGCCAGCAAGGAAGGACAGAGCACAGATACGCAGTATTTT
- | - | 14 | TRBJ2-7 | TRBV6-5 | CASIGKGTSYEQYF | TGTGCCAGCATCGGGAAGGGCACATCCTACGAGCAGTACTTC
- | - | 16 | TRBJ2-7 | TRBV21-1 | CASSKKPLAESYEQYF | TGTGCCAGCAGCAAAAAACCACTAGCGGAATCCTACGAGCAGTACTTC